This TCR beta chain was recovered during a study of shared clonotypes between healthy human individuals (dated by TCRdb to 2019 to 2021). A note on the overall study: Three men and a couple of women, aged 18 to 49 years, made up the cohort. For each donor, CD4 naive and CD4 memory were each given three plates, CD8 naive was given two plates, and CD8 memory was given one plate. The study deeply sequenced blood TCR repertoires of several healthy adults to estimate repertoire size and the extent of clonotype sharing between individuals. To increase sequencing depth and limit assay-specific biases, TCR repertoire library preparation and sequencing were carried out by different laboratories using diverse techniques. Each donor's leukapheresis produced roughly between roughly 0.94 and 9.5 billion PBMCs. The full study reports these points: Clonotypes shared by all four sorted-subset donors showed higher generation probabilities than non-shared clonotypes. When a few donors were compared, the shared fraction of clonotypes was about 5.5% for naive CD4, around 4% for naive CD8, more than 2% for memory CD4, and less than 0.45% for memory CD8. Incomplete sequencing was indicated by rarefaction of sorted-subset datasets, despite the large sequencing depth. Larger estimated clonotype richness was generally found for naive subsets than for memory subsets. Sampling was limited to blood, and TCR repertoires in tissue likely differ from TCR repertoires in blood. The genetic and exposure-history diversity represented was limited by the small number of donors. Pairwise subsampling led to the expectation that sequencing depth would affect the degree of clonotype sharing among donors.

From V the trimming removes 5 bases and from J it removes 7 bases, while the gene matches leave 10 bases of the junction unaccounted for. The germline V gene (reference sequence) provides CDR1 LNHDA and CDR2 SQIVND. The CDR3 runs 14 amino acids, cysteine and phenylalanine included. Left in the record is the CDR3 DNA by itself, 42 bases read in frame from the first base. Concerning this clone: Its antigen target is currently unknown. No much larger clone exists at a distance of one base, and base qualities are not known.

TCR CDR3 regions were amplified from genomic DNA by multiplex PCR using the deep immunoSEQ assay. For each cell subset, the extracted genomic DNA was distributed evenly across all wells of several immunoSEQ 96-well plates, and each plate served as one replicate. Each replicate PCR for sorted subsets received around 0.2 ug genomic DNA, equal to roughly 29,000 T cell genomes. Purified libraries were quantified with a Qubit 3.0 fluorometer, sized on a Bioanalyzer 2100, and re-quantified with the KAPA Library Quantification kit. Every immunoSEQ 96-well plate was sequenced on a dedicated single-read 150-cycle Illumina NextSeq 550 flow cell. In the source study's methods: The immunoSEQ output contained only junctional sequences without quality scores, so filtering could not match that applied to full-length reads. Sequences were annotated with PyIR, a Python wrapper for IgBLAST v1.9, and V/J genes and CDR3 were assigned using IMGT germline references. Reads were filtered out if the reads had weak V/J assignments (E-value above 1e-6), no CDR3, stop codons, out-of-frame junctions, or ambiguous translated residues. A V3J clonotype was defined by an identical inferred V gene, J gene, and CDR3 amino acid sequence. Percentage overlap between repertoires was computed as shared unique clonotypes divided by the size of the smaller repertoire. Richness of each repertoire was evaluated using RTK rarefaction, the Chao1 estimator, and Recon v2.1 estimates of unobserved clonotypes. Generation probabilities were computed with OLGA for all TCRbeta clonotypes obtained by the gDNA method from four donors. TCRdb obtained this table from immuneACCESS and retained in-frame rearrangements with V and J assigned. These tables miss some clones; where compared with another copy, unresolved V genes account for less than half of the shortfall, and the remainder is unexplained. The D gene and trimming were derived from the DNA, and the V and J assignments and clone size from that table. This sample holds around 600,000 clones; 95% to 98% were observed only once. The top ten clones comprise about 0.057% of the sample.

The donors were healthy, HIV-negative adults who had no recently reported acute infections or vaccinations. Only Caucasian adults living in Nashville, Tennessee, USA were represented among the donors. CD4+ T cells were enriched by magnetic negative selection; naive cells were then positively selected on CD45RA, and the negative fraction formed the memory subset. After blood collection by leukapheresis, PBMCs were isolated using Ficoll-Histopaque density gradient centrifugation and then cryopreserved in the vapor phase of liquid nitrogen. Analytical flow cytometry was used to check the purity and quantity of every magnetically sorted T cell population. From each sorted fraction, genomic DNA was isolated and quantified by UV absorbance on a Nanodrop 2000c.

Sequencing input: naive CD4+ T cells sorted from blood. The cell subset or site label corresponds to: CD45RA+ positively selected. The clonotype originates from a woman in her 30s in good health. The chain joins TRBV19 to TRBJ2-7; TRBD2 agrees with 8 junctional bases. At the DNA level, the sequence is TGTGCCAGTAGTCGGGCAGCGGGAGCGCGGGAGCAGTACTTC. This encodes CASSRAAGAREQYF.